One T cell receptor beta chain is described in this entry. The data belong to a study of T-cell memory formation after mild COVID-19. The wider study: Across donors, TCR clusters were largely donor specific.

TCRdb passed the 5' RACE reads through MiXCR, listing each CDR3 protein once. The repertoire holds under 450,000 distinct CDR3 sequences, with approximately 14% as singletons. This CDR3 is built from 14 residues. Looked up from germline, CDR1 is LNHNV and CDR2 is YYDKDF (reference sequence). The V and J ends lost 8 bases and 5 bases respectively, with 16 bases between them. J is TRBJ1-5 and V is TRBV15, with a tentative D call TRBD1 (5 bases). Sequenced: PBMCs or a T cell subset sorted from them (not recorded which). This sequence originates from a man aged 18 to 29 who had mild COVID-19 (a few samples of this study predate the infection). Cell type and time point are not known. CDR3 loop: CATAPSGPHQPQHF. The CDR3 nucleotides read TGTGCCACCGCACCCTCGGGACCCCATCAGCCCCAGCATTTT.